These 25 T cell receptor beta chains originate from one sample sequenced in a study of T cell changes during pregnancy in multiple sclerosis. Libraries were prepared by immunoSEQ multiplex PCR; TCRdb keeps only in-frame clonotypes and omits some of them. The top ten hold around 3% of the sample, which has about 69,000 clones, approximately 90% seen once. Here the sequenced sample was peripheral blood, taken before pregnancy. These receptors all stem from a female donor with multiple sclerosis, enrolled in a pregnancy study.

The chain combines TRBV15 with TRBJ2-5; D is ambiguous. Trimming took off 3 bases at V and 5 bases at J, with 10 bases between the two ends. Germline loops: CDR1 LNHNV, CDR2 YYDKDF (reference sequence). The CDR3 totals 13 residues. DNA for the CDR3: TGTGCCACCAGCAGGGGCCTCTGGGAGACCCAGTACTTC. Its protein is CATSRGLWETQYF.

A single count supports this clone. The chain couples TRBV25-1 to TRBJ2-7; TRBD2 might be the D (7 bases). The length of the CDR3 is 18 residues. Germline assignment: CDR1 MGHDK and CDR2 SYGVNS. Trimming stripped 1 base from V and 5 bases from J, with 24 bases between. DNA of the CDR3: TGTGCCAGCAGTGAATGGGAGGGAGAGGGCAGGGGAGCCCACGAGCAGTACTTC. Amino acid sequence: CASSEWEGEGRGAHEQYF.

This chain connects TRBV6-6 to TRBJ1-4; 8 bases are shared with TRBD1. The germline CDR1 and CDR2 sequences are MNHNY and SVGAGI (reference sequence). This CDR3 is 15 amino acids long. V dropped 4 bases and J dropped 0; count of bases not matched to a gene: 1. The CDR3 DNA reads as TGTGCCAGCAGTTTACAGGGGGCAACTAATGAAAAACTGTTTTTT. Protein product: CASSLQGATNEKLFF.

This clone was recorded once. The CDR3 coding sequence is TGCAGCGCCCGAGGGGGACTGAACACTGAAGCTTTCTTT. Its protein is CSARGGLNTEAFF. The chain couples TRBV29-1 to TRBJ1-1; TRBD1 might be the D (6 bases). Germline lookup yields CDR1 SQVTM and CDR2 ANQGSEA. This CDR3 has 13 residues. V was clipped by 7 bases and J by 0 bases, with 12 bases between them. Drawing the rest from reference TRBV29-1 and TRBJ1-1, the complete variable domain is SAVISQKPSRDICQRGTSLTIQCQVDSQVTMMFWYRQQPGQSLTLIATANQGSEATYESGFVIDKFPISRPNLTFSTLTVSNMSPEDSSIYLCSARGGLNTEAFFGQGTRLTVV.

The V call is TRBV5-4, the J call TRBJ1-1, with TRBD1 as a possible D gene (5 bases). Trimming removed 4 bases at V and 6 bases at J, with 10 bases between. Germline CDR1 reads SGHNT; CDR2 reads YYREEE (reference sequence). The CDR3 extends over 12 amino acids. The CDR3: CASSPTGAEAFF. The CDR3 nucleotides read TGTGCCAGCAGCCCAACAGGTGCTGAAGCTTTCTTT.

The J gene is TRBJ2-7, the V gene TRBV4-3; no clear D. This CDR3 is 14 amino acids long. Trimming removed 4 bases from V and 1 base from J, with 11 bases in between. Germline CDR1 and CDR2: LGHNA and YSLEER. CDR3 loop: CASSLYQESYEQYF. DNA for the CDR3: TGCGCCAGCAGCCTCTACCAGGAATCCTACGAGCAGTACTTC.

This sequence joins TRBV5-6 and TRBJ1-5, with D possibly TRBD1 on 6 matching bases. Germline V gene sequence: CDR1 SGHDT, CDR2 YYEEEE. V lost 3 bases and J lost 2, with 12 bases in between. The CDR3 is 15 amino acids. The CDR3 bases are TGTGCCAGCAGCTCCACGCGACAGGGCAATCAGCCCCAGCATTTT. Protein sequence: CASSSTRQGNQPQHF.

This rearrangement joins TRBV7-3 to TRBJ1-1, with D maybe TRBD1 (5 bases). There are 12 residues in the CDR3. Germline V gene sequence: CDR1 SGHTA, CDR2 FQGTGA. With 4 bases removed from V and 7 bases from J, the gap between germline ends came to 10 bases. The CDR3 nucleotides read TGTGCCAGCAGCTCTCAGGGCGATGAAGCTTTCTTT. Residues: CASSSQGDEAFF.

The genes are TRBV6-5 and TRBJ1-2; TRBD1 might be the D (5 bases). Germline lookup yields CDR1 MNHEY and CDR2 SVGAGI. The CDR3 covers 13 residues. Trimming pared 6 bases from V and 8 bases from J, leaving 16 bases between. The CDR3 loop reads CASSFNRPGGYTF. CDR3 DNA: TGTGCCAGCAGCTTCAACAGGCCTGGGGGCTACACCTTC.

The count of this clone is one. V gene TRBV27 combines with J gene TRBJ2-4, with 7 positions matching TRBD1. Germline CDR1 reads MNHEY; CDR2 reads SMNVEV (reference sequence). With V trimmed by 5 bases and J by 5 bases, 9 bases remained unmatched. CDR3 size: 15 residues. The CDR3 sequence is CASSDQRGQENIQYF. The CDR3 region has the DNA TGTGCCAGCAGTGACCAAAGGGGGCAGGAAAACATTCAGTACTTC.

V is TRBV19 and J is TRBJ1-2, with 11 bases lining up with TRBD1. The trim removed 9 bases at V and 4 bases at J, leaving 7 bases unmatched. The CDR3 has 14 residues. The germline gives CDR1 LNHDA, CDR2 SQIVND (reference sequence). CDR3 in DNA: TGTGCCAGCCAGGGACAGGGGGTTATCTATGGCTACACCTTC. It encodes CASQGQGVIYGYTF.

This CDR3 is CASTLTGVDRAFF. The CDR3 nucleotides are TGTGCCAGCACCCTTACAGGGGTCGACCGGGCTTTCTTT. The chain couples TRBV6-1 to TRBJ1-1; TRBD1 matches at 7 bases. Trimming took 7 bases from V and 11 from J; bases not matched to a gene: 13. Germline values: CDR1 MNHNS, CDR2 SASEGT. The CDR3 runs 13 residues.

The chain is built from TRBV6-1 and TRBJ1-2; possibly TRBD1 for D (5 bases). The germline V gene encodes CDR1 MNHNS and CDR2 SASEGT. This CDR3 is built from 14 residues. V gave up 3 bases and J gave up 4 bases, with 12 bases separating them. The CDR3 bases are TGTGCCAGCAGTGAGGGGGGACTGAGCTATGGCTACACCTTC. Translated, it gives CASSEGGLSYGYTF.

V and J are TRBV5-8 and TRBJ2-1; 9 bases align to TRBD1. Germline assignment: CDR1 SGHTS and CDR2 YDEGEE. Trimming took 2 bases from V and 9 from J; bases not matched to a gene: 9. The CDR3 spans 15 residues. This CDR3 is CASSFAQGAPGEQFF. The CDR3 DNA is TGTGCCAGCAGCTTCGCACAGGGGGCGCCGGGTGAGCAGTTCTTC.

The CDR3 here is CASSRRTGSNYGYTF. The CDR3 DNA reads as TGCGCCAGCAGCCGTCGCACAGGGTCGAACTATGGCTACACCTTC. This rearrangement joins TRBV4-3 to TRBJ1-2; D is possibly TRBD1 (6 bases). The V gene lost 4 bases and the J gene lost 2 bases, with 14 bases spanning the gap. Germline CDR1 and CDR2: LGHNA and YSLEER. This CDR3 contains 15 residues.

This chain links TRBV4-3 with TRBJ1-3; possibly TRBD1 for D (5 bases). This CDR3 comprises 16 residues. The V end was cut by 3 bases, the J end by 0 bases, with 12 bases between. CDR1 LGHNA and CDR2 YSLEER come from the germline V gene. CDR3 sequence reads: CASSHAVGASGNTIYF. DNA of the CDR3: TGCGCCAGCAGCCACGCTGTAGGGGCCTCTGGAAACACCATATATTTT.

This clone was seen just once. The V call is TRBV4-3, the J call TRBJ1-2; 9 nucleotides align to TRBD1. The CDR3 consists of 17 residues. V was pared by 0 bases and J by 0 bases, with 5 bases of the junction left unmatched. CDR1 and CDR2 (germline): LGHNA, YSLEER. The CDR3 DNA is TGCGCCAGCAGCCAAGATCTCCGGACAGGGGCTAACTATGGCTACACCTTC. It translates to CASSQDLRTGANYGYTF.

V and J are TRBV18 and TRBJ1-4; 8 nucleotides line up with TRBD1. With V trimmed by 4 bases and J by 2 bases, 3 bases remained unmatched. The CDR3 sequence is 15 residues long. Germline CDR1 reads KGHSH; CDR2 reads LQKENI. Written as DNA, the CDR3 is TGTGCCAGCTCACGCCAGGGGGCGACTAATGAAAAACTGTTTTTT. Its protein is CASSRQGATNEKLFF. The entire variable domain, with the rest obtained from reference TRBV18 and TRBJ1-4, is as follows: NAGVMQNPRHLVRRRGQEARLRCSPMKGHSHVYWYRQLPEEGLKFMVYLQKENIIDESGMPKERFSAEFPKEGPSILRIQQVVRGDSAAYFCASSRQGATNEKLFFGSGTQLSVL.

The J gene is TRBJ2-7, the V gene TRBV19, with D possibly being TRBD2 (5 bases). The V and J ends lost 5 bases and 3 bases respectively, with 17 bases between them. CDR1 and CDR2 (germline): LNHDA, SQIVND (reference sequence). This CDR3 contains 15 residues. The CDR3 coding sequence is TGTGCCAGTAGTGAATACAGCTCCGCGGGCTACGAGCAGTACTTC. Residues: CASSEYSSAGYEQYF.

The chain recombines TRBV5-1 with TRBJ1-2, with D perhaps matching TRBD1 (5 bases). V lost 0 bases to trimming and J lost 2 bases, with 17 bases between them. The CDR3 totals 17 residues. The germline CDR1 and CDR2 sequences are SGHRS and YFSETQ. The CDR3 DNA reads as TGCGCCAGCAGCTTGGCGAAAGGGGACTTATACAACTATGGCTACACCTTC. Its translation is CASSLAKGDLYNYGYTF.

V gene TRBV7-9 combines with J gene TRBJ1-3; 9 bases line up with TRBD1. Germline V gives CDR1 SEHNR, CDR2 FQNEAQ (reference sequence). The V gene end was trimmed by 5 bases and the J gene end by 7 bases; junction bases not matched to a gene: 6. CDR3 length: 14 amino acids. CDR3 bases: TGTGCCAGCAGCGGGGACAGGGTTGGTAACACCATATATTTT. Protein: CASSGDRVGNTIYF.

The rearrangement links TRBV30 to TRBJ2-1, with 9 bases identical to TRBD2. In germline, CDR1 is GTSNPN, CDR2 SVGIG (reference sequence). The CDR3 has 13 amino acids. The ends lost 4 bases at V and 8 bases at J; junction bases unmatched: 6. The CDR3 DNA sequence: TGTGCCTGGAACAGCGGGAGGAGAGATGAGCAGTTCTTC. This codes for CAWNSGRRDEQFF. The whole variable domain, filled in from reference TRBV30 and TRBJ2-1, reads SQTIHQWPATLVQPVGSPLSLECTVEGTSNPNLYWYRQAAGRGLQLLFYSVGIGQISSEVPQNLSASRPQDRQFILSSKKLLLSDSGFYLCAWNSGRRDEQFFGPGTRLTVL.

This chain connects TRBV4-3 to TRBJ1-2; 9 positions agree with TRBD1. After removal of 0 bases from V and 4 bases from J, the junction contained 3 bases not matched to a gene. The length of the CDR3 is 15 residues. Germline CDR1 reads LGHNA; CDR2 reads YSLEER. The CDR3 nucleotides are TGCGCCAGCAGCCAAGAACAGGGGGCGATCTATGGCTACACCTTC. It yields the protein CASSQEQGAIYGYTF.

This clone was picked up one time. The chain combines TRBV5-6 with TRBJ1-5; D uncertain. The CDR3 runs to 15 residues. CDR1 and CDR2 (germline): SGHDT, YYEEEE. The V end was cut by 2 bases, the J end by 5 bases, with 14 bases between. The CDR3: CASSFGGFSDQPQHF. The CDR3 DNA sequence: TGTGCCAGCAGCTTCGGAGGGTTTTCGGATCAGCCCCAGCATTTT. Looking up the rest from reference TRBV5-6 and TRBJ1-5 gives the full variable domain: DAGVTQSPTHLIKTRGQQVTLRCSPKSGHDTVSWYQQALGQGPQFIFQYYEEEERQRGNFPDRFSGHQFPNYSSELNVNALLLGDSALYLCASSFGGFSDQPQHFGDGTRLSIL.

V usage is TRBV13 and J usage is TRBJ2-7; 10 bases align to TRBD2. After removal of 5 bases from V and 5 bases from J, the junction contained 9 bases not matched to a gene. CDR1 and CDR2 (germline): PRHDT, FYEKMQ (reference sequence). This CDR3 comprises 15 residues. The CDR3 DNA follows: TGTGCCAGCAGCCCTACGGGACTAGCGTTCCACGAGCAGTACTTC. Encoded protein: CASSPTGLAFHEQYF.